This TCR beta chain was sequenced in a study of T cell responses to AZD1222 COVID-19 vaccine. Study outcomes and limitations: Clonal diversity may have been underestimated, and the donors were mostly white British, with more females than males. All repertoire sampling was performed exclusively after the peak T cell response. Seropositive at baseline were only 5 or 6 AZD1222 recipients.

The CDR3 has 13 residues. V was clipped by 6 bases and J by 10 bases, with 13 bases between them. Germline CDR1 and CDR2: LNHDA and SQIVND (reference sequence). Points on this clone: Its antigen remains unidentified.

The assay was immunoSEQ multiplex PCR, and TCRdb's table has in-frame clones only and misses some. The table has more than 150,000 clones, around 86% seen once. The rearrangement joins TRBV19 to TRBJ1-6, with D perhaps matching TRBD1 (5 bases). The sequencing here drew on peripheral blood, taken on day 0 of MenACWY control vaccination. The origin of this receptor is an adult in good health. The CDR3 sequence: CASSPQVLSPLHF. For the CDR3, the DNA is TGTGCCAGTAGCCCACAGGTTTTGTCACCCCTCCACTTT.